Described below is a single T cell receptor (beta chain) sequence and its context. Investigators isolated RNA and reverse transcribed it into cDNA to act as the sequencing template. This table comes from immunoSEQ multiplex PCR, and its TCRdb copy is limited to in-frame clones, with some not included. The data hold about 180,000 clones, with over 55% observed a single time. Both peripheral blood and punch biopsies of lesional scalp skin were obtained from patients who had alopecia areata. Separation by sorting yielded CD4+ and CD8+ T cells from PBMCs. With V trimmed by 5 bases and J by 0 bases, 4 bases remained unmatched. This CDR3 is built from 14 residues. Germline lookup yields CDR1 SEHNR and CDR2 FQNEAQ (reference sequence). This sample stems from a study of CD8+ T cells in alopecia areata.

The sequencing used CD4+ T cells sorted from blood, collected at week 0. This chain joins TRBV7-9 and TRBJ2-7; 7 bases match TRBD1. The clonotype was recovered from a human donor with alopecia areata. CDR3 DNA sequence: TGTGCCAGCAGCCGGGACAGCCTCTCCTACGAGCAGTACTTC. Encoded protein: CASSRDSLSYEQYF.